These T cell receptor beta chains were read from a single sample in a study of blood T cell repertoires in COVID-19. The method was immunoSEQ multiplex PCR; TCRdb's version includes in-frame clones alone and lacks a portion of them. The data contain roughly 130,000 clones, roughly 84% of them singletons. Sequencing was carried out using peripheral blood. These TCRs come from a woman aged 30 to 39 who had recovered from COVID-19. Each CDR3 is given with its conserved first and last residue. Fields, in order: CDR3 protein, CDR3 DNA, clone size, J gene, V gene, D gene. The D gene is left open where the match is weak. A clone size is listed for some rows: how often the clone was seen (once, few, many), or a class if it is expanded.

CDR3 protein: CASSPGDTDTQYF
CDR3 DNA: TGCGCCAGCAGCCCCGGAGACACAGATACGCAGTATTTT
clone size: few
J gene: TRBJ2-3
V gene: TRBV5-1
D gene: NA

CDR3 protein: CASSLTSGRATDTQYF
CDR3 DNA: TGTGCCAGCAGCCTCACCAGCGGGAGGGCCACAGATACGCAGTATTTT
clone size: NA
J gene: TRBJ2-3
V gene: TRBV14
D gene: TRBD2

CDR3 protein: CASSLDASGAYEQYF
CDR3 DNA: TGTGCCAGCAGCTTAGATGCCAGCGGGGCCTACGAGCAGTACTTC
clone size: few
J gene: TRBJ2-7
V gene: TRBV7-8
D gene: TRBD2

CDR3 protein: CASSPRRGQDSNQPQHF
CDR3 DNA: TGTGCCAGCTCACCACGGCGGGGACAGGATAGCAATCAGCCCCAGCATTTT
clone size: NA
J gene: TRBJ1-5
V gene: TRBV18
D gene: TRBD1

CDR3 protein: CASSLRLNTEAFF
CDR3 DNA: TGTGCCAGCAGCTTGAGGCTAAACACTGAAGCTTTCTTT
clone size: NA
J gene: TRBJ1-1
V gene: TRBV7-2
D gene: NA

CDR3 protein: CASSLDRGRANQPQHF
CDR3 DNA: TGTGCCAGCAGCTTAGACAGGGGACGGGCAAATCAGCCCCAGCATTTT
clone size: NA
J gene: TRBJ1-5
V gene: TRBV7-9
D gene: TRBD1

CDR3 protein: CASSYSQGYEQYF
CDR3 DNA: TGTGCCAGCAGCTACTCGCAGGGCTACGAGCAGTACTTC
clone size: NA
J gene: TRBJ2-7
V gene: TRBV7-9
D gene: NA

CDR3 protein: CASKGGLAGYNEQFF
CDR3 DNA: TGTGCCAGCAAAGGGGGACTAGCGGGATACAATGAGCAGTTCTTC
clone size: NA
J gene: TRBJ2-1
V gene: TRBV2
D gene: TRBD2

CDR3 protein: CASSSLQGAGANVLTF
CDR3 DNA: TGTGCCAGCAGCTCCCTCCAGGGGGCTGGGGCCAACGTCCTGACTTTC
clone size: NA
J gene: TRBJ2-6
V gene: TRBV5-5
D gene: TRBD1

CDR3 protein: CASSVGSGGPSSYNEQFF
CDR3 DNA: TGTGCCAGCAGCGTTGGTAGCGGGGGCCCGAGCTCCTACAATGAGCAGTTCTTC
clone size: NA
J gene: TRBJ2-1
V gene: TRBV9
D gene: TRBD2

CDR3 protein: CASSSTSGLNTGELFF
CDR3 DNA: TGCGCCAGCAGCTCCACTAGCGGGTTGAACACCGGGGAGCTGTTTTTT
clone size: NA
J gene: TRBJ2-2
V gene: TRBV5-1
D gene: TRBD2

CDR3 protein: CASSLVAGGANYGYTF
CDR3 DNA: TGCGCCAGCAGCTTGGTGGCAGGGGGAGCTAACTATGGCTACACCTTC
clone size: NA
J gene: TRBJ1-2
V gene: TRBV5-1
D gene: TRBD1

CDR3 protein: CASSELGNTIYF
CDR3 DNA: TGTGCCAGCAGTGAATTAGGAAACACCATATATTTT
clone size: large
J gene: TRBJ1-3
V gene: TRBV2
D gene: NA

CDR3 protein: CASSVAGGRTGANVLTF
CDR3 DNA: TGTGCCAGCAGCGTAGCCGGGGGGAGGACTGGGGCCAACGTCCTGACTTTC
clone size: few
J gene: TRBJ2-6
V gene: TRBV9
D gene: TRBD2

CDR3 protein: CASSLMGKDQPQHF
CDR3 DNA: TGTGCCAGCAGCCTTATGGGCAAAGATCAGCCCCAGCATTTT
clone size: NA
J gene: TRBJ1-5
V gene: TRBV3-1/TRBV3-2
D gene: NA

CDR3 protein: CASSEPQDRAYEQYF
CDR3 DNA: TGTGCCAGCAGCGAGCCCCAGGACAGAGCCTACGAGCAGTACTTC
clone size: NA
J gene: TRBJ2-7
V gene: TRBV9
D gene: NA

CDR3 protein: CASSPTGGYNYGYTF
CDR3 DNA: TGTGCCAGCTCTCCTACAGGGGGCTATAACTATGGCTACACCTTC
clone size: NA
J gene: TRBJ1-2
V gene: TRBV18
D gene: TRBD1

CDR3 protein: CASSLAPGTVTDTQYF
CDR3 DNA: TGCGCCAGCAGCTTGGCCCCCGGGACTGTCACAGATACGCAGTATTTT
clone size: NA
J gene: TRBJ2-3
V gene: TRBV5-1
D gene: NA

CDR3 protein: CSVDRDRFSNYGYTF
CDR3 DNA: TGCAGCGTGGATCGGGACAGATTTTCTAACTATGGCTACACCTTC
clone size: once
J gene: TRBJ1-2
V gene: TRBV29-1
D gene: TRBD1

CDR3 protein: CASSSPRRTGLRGYTF
CDR3 DNA: TGTGCCAGCAGCTCGCCCCGTCGGACAGGGCTTCGGGGCTACACCTTC
clone size: NA
J gene: TRBJ1-2
V gene: TRBV11-2
D gene: TRBD1

CDR3 protein: CASSSSTRIQETQYF
CDR3 DNA: TGTGCCAGCAGCTCATCGACTAGAATACAAGAGACCCAGTACTTC
clone size: NA
J gene: TRBJ2-5
V gene: TRBV5-6
D gene: NA

CDR3 protein: CASSRLGEANTGELFF
CDR3 DNA: TGCGCCAGCAGCCGCCTAGGGGAGGCGAACACCGGGGAGCTGTTTTTT
clone size: once
J gene: TRBJ2-2
V gene: TRBV5-1
D gene: NA

CDR3 protein: CASSSPTGFGYGYTF
CDR3 DNA: TGTGCCAGCAGCTCGCCGACAGGGTTTGGCTATGGCTACACCTTC
clone size: NA
J gene: TRBJ1-2
V gene: TRBV7-9
D gene: TRBD1

CDR3 protein: CASSSTGKSNEKLFF
CDR3 DNA: TGTGCCAGCAGCTCCACAGGGAAATCTAATGAAAAACTGTTTTTT
clone size: NA
J gene: TRBJ1-4
V gene: TRBV6-5
D gene: NA

CDR3 protein: CASSSPSRTGLKYGYTF
CDR3 DNA: TGTGCCAGCAGCTCACCCTCAAGGACAGGGCTAAAGTATGGCTACACCTTC
clone size: NA
J gene: TRBJ1-2
V gene: TRBV7-2
D gene: TRBD1

CDR3 protein: CASSRTTGKDYGYTF
CDR3 DNA: TGTGCCAGCAGTAGGACGACAGGGAAGGACTATGGCTACACCTTC
clone size: NA
J gene: TRBJ1-2
V gene: TRBV6-5
D gene: TRBD1

CDR3 protein: CASSQDRLAGGPKTQYF
CDR3 DNA: TGCGCCAGCAGCCAAGATAGGCTAGCGGGAGGGCCGAAGACCCAGTACTTC
clone size: NA
J gene: TRBJ2-5
V gene: TRBV4-1
D gene: TRBD2

CDR3 protein: CASSLRRGLYNEQFF
CDR3 DNA: TGTGCCAGCAGCCTGAGGCGCGGGCTTTACAATGAGCAGTTCTTC
clone size: NA
J gene: TRBJ2-1
V gene: TRBV5-6
D gene: NA

CDR3 protein: CASSLVASGETDTQYF
CDR3 DNA: TGTGCCAGCAGCTTGGTGGCTAGCGGGGAGACAGATACGCAGTATTTT
clone size: NA
J gene: TRBJ2-3
V gene: TRBV5-4
D gene: TRBD2

CDR3 protein: CASGPGQGGLEQYF
CDR3 DNA: TGTGCTAGTGGGCCGGGACAGGGGGGATTGGAGCAGTACTTC
clone size: NA
J gene: TRBJ2-7
V gene: TRBV12-5
D gene: TRBD1

CDR3 protein: CASSDNRASPLHF
CDR3 DNA: TGCGCCAGCAGTGATAACAGGGCTTCACCCCTCCACTTT
clone size: NA
J gene: TRBJ1-6
V gene: TRBV10-1
D gene: NA

CDR3 protein: CASSRGLAGGGDTQYF
CDR3 DNA: TGCGCCAGCAGCCGAGGACTAGCGGGGGGCGGCGATACGCAGTATTTT
clone size: NA
J gene: TRBJ2-3
V gene: TRBV4-1
D gene: TRBD2

CDR3 protein: CASSAAGGTIQPQHF
CDR3 DNA: TGTGCCAGCAGCGCCGCAGGGGGGACCATTCAGCCCCAGCATTTT
clone size: NA
J gene: TRBJ1-5
V gene: TRBV7-9
D gene: TRBD1

CDR3 protein: CASSLQGGYEQYF
CDR3 DNA: TGTGCCAGCAGCTTACAGGGGGGCTACGAGCAGTACTTC
clone size: NA
J gene: TRBJ2-7
V gene: TRBV13
D gene: NA

CDR3 protein: CASSRTFGVSPNEKLFF
CDR3 DNA: TGTGCCAGCAGCCGCACCTTCGGGGTCAGCCCTAATGAAAAACTGTTTTTT
clone size: NA
J gene: TRBJ1-4
V gene: TRBV14
D gene: NA

CDR3 protein: CASSSTSGGAQFF
CDR3 DNA: TGTGCCAGCAGCTCGACTAGCGGGGGGGCCCAGTTCTTC
clone size: NA
J gene: TRBJ2-1
V gene: TRBV7-8
D gene: TRBD2

CDR3 protein: CASTKGETRNQPQHF
CDR3 DNA: TGTGCCAGTACCAAGGGGGAGACTCGCAATCAGCCCCAGCATTTT
clone size: NA
J gene: TRBJ1-5
V gene: TRBV19
D gene: NA

CDR3 protein: CATSRDPGGTTEAFF
CDR3 DNA: TGTGCCACCAGCAGAGATCCAGGGGGAACCACTGAAGCTTTCTTT
clone size: NA
J gene: TRBJ1-1
V gene: TRBV15
D gene: TRBD1

CDR3 protein: CASSLDGTGVPGELFF
CDR3 DNA: TGTGCCAGCAGCTTGGATGGGACAGGGGTACCCGGGGAGCTGTTTTTT
clone size: once
J gene: TRBJ2-2
V gene: TRBV5-6
D gene: TRBD1

CDR3 protein: CASGLERGGSYEQYF
CDR3 DNA: TGTGCTAGTGGTTTGGAGCGGGGCGGCTCCTACGAGCAGTACTTC
clone size: NA
J gene: TRBJ2-7
V gene: TRBV12-5
D gene: TRBD2